A selection of T cell receptor beta chains follows, all from one sample in a study of T cells in narcolepsy. Repertoires were generated with immunoSEQ multiplex PCR, while TCRdb's copy carries only in-frame clones and drops some. The table has approximately 30,000 clones, approximately 80% seen once. Sequencing used CD45RA- memory CD4+ T cells from PBMCs. The source of these receptors is a human donor with narcolepsy. CDR3s include the opening cysteine and the closing phenylalanine or tryptophan. A D gene is named only where the DNA matches it firmly. Not all rows give a size; the values are once, few, many and, for expanded clones, a class.

v_call	j_call	clone_size	d_call	cdr3_aa	cdr3_nt
TRBV18	TRBJ2-5	NA	NA	CASSPTKGETQYF	TGTGCCAGCTCACCAACCAAGGGAGAGACCCAGTACTTC
TRBV21-1	TRBJ1-2	NA	NA	CASSKVDRDSYGYTF	TGTGCCAGCAGCAAAGTTGACAGGGACAGCTATGGCTACACCTTC
TRBV27	TRBJ2-7	NA	NA	CASSFRDNSYEQYF	TGTGCCAGCAGTTTTAGGGACAACTCCTACGAGCAGTACTTC
TRBV27	TRBJ1-6	once	NA	CASKSSYNSPLHF	TGTGCCAGCAAAAGCTCCTATAATTCACCCCTCCACTTT
TRBV5-1	TRBJ2-5	NA	NA	CASSLTGWSETQYF	TGCGCCAGCAGCTTAACAGGGTGGTCAGAGACCCAGTACTTC
TRBV6-5	TRBJ2-3	NA	TRBD2	CASSYGDAGGTDTQYF	TGTGCCAGCAGTTACGGGGACGCGGGGGGCACAGATACGCAGTATTTT
TRBV7-2	TRBJ2-3	NA	NA	CASSLEGVGTQYF	TGTGCCAGCAGCTTAGAGGGGGTGGGAACGCAGTATTTT
TRBV13	TRBJ2-1	NA	TRBD1	CASSFSGTGRDNEQFF	TGTGCCAGCAGCTTTTCCGGGACAGGCCGCGACAATGAGCAGTTCTTC
TRBV5-1	TRBJ2-3	NA	NA	CASSGDLRGTDTQYF	TGCGCCAGCAGCGGGGACCTAAGGGGCACAGATACGCAGTATTTT
TRBV5-1	TRBJ2-3	NA	NA	CASSLRGLPTDTQYF	TGCGCCAGCAGCTTGAGAGGCCTTCCAACAGATACGCAGTATTTT
TRBV19	TRBJ1-5	NA	NA	CASKERANSNQPQHF	TGTGCCAGTAAAGAACGGGCTAATAGCAATCAGCCCCAGCATTTT
TRBV10-3	TRBJ2-3	NA	TRBD1	CAISDPGQVTDTQYF	TGTGCCATCAGTGACCCCGGACAGGTCACAGATACGCAGTATTTT
TRBV30	TRBJ1-2	NA	TRBD1	CAWRLRTGSNYGYTF	TGTGCCTGGAGACTCCGGACAGGGTCAAACTATGGCTACACCTTC
TRBV7-2	TRBJ1-3	NA	TRBD1	CASSFGQANSGNTIYF	TGTGCCAGCAGCTTCGGACAGGCAAACTCTGGAAACACCATATATTTT
TRBV5-6	TRBJ2-2	NA	TRBD2	CASSLDSSGAPRGGELFF	TGTGCCAGCAGCTTGGATTCGAGCGGGGCTCCTAGGGGCGGGGAGCTGTTTTTT
TRBV7-9	TRBJ1-2	once	TRBD1	CASSPGQELGYTF	TGTGCCAGCAGCCCCGGACAGGAGCTTGGCTACACCTTC
TRBV9	TRBJ1-1	NA	TRBD1	CASSVQGGTEAFF	TGTGCCAGCAGCGTACAGGGGGGCACTGAAGCTTTCTTT
TRBV6-1	TRBJ2-1	NA	TRBD1	CATERTGHYNEQFF	TGTGCCACCGAGAGGACAGGGCATTACAATGAGCAGTTCTTC
TRBV6-6	TRBJ2-3	NA	TRBD2	CASSYAGGRFTDTQYF	TGTGCCAGCAGTTACGCGGGGGGGCGATTCACAGATACGCAGTATTTT
TRBV14	TRBJ2-2	NA	TRBD1	CASSPRGTGITGELFF	TGTGCCAGCAGCCCTCGAGGGACAGGGATCACCGGGGAGCTGTTTTTT
TRBV5-1	TRBJ2-3	NA	NA	CASSLRPGARGDTQYF	TGCGCCAGCAGCTTGCGTCCAGGGGCCAGAGGAGATACGCAGTATTTT
TRBV5-5	TRBJ2-5	NA	NA	CASSLLPGVSETQYF	TGTGCCAGCAGCTTGCTCCCGGGGGTGTCGGAGACCCAGTACTTC
TRBV14	TRBJ1-1	NA	NA	CASSQELRSMNTEAFF	TGTGCCAGCAGCCAAGAATTGCGATCTATGAACACTGAAGCTTTCTTT
TRBV5-1	TRBJ2-1	NA	TRBD2	CASNQMRGGGQDEQFF	TGCGCCAGCAACCAGATGAGGGGCGGGGGGCAGGATGAGCAGTTCTTC
TRBV28	TRBJ1-1	NA	TRBD1	CASSLWGTGSMNTEAFF	TGTGCCAGCAGTTTATGGGGGACAGGGAGTATGAACACTGAAGCTTTCTTT
TRBV19	TRBJ2-3	once	NA	CAGGPGGTDTQYF	TGTGCCGGTGGTCCAGGGGGCACAGATACGCAGTATTTT
TRBV18	TRBJ1-3	NA	NA	CASSPPDTHSGNTIYF	TGTGCCAGCTCACCACCGGACACCCACTCTGGAAACACCATATATTTT
TRBV5-4	TRBJ1-1	NA	NA	CASSLRSKNTEAFF	TGTGCCAGCAGCTTAAGGAGCAAGAACACTGAAGCTTTCTTT
TRBV4-2	TRBJ1-1	NA	NA	CASSQDRGGTEAFF	TGTGCCAGCAGCCAAGATAGAGGGGGAACTGAAGCTTTCTTT
TRBV27	TRBJ1-2	NA	NA	CASRYFGGGYTF	TGTGCCAGCAGGTACTTTGGGGGCGGCTACACCTTC
TRBV11-1	TRBJ2-5	NA	TRBD1	CASSLGQGDETQYF	TGTGCCAGCAGCTTAGGGCAGGGGGACGAGACCCAGTACTTC
TRBV6-5	TRBJ1-3	NA	NA	CASSPAGPSGNTIYF	TGTGCCAGCAGTCCCGCGGGCCCCTCTGGAAACACCATATATTTT
TRBV19	TRBJ1-1	NA	NA	CASRPGNTEAFF	TGTGCCAGTCGGCCGGGAAACACTGAAGCTTTCTTT
TRBV18	TRBJ2-5	NA	NA	CASSPLRAGRRETQYF	TGTGCCAGCTCACCACTGAGGGCAGGGAGGAGGGAGACCCAGTACTTC
TRBV5-6	TRBJ2-5	NA	NA	CASGLTAGRETQYF	TGTGCCAGCGGCTTGACGGCAGGTCGGGAGACCCAGTACTTC
TRBV9	TRBJ2-1	NA	NA	CASSARGGGNEQFF	TGTGCCAGCAGCGCCAGAGGAGGGGGAAATGAGCAGTTCTTC
TRBV7-2	TRBJ2-5	NA	NA	CASSFYTEETQYF	TGTGCCAGCAGCTTCTACACAGAAGAGACCCAGTACTTC
TRBV9	TRBJ1-6	NA	TRBD1	CASSVGGQGNSPLHF	TGTGCCAGCAGCGTAGGGGGACAGGGCAATTCACCCCTCCACTTT
TRBV5-1	TRBJ2-3	NA	NA	CASSLYKGNTDTQYF	TGCGCCAGCAGCTTGTACAAGGGAAATACAGATACGCAGTATTTT
TRBV9	TRBJ1-1	NA	NA	CASSVVARGANTEAFF	TGTGCCAGCAGCGTAGTCGCCCGGGGGGCCAACACTGAAGCTTTCTTT
TRBV6-5	TRBJ1-1	NA	TRBD1	CASSLTGVNTEAFF	TGTGCCAGCAGTCTCACAGGGGTAAACACTGAAGCTTTCTTT
TRBV7-9	TRBJ2-2	NA	TRBD1	CASSSDRGTPGELFF	TGTGCCAGCAGCTCGGACAGGGGAACACCCGGGGAGCTGTTTTTT
TRBV2	TRBJ2-1	once	NA	CASTTRGAGHNEQFF	TGTGCCAGCACCACGAGGGGGGCGGGGCACAATGAGCAGTTCTTC
TRBV4-3	TRBJ2-7	few	NA	CASSPSPSTFSYEQYF	TGCGCCAGCAGCCCTTCCCCCTCCACCTTCAGCTACGAGCAGTACTTC
TRBV7-9	TRBJ2-1	NA	TRBD2	CASSQLGRGAGNEQFF	TGTGCCAGCAGCCAGCTCGGGCGGGGGGCTGGAAATGAGCAGTTCTTC
TRBV5-1	TRBJ1-1	NA	NA	CASSPSRADTEAFF	TGCGCCAGCAGCCCGTCGAGGGCTGACACTGAAGCTTTCTTT
TRBV5-6	TRBJ1-2	NA	NA	CASRARTAPSGYTF	TGTGCCAGCAGGGCCCGGACAGCTCCCTCAGGCTACACCTTC
TRBV2	TRBJ2-7	NA	TRBD2	CASSALAGGPSSEQYF	TGTGCCAGCAGTGCGCTAGCGGGGGGGCCGTCTTCCGAGCAGTACTTC
TRBV28	TRBJ2-7	NA	NA	CASSTQPWGYEQYF	TGTGCCAGCAGTACTCAACCCTGGGGATACGAGCAGTACTTC
TRBV4-1	TRBJ2-7	NA	NA	CASSQDLRGHSGYEQYF	TGCGCCAGCAGCCAAGATCTCAGGGGCCACTCGGGCTACGAGCAGTACTTC
TRBV28	TRBJ1-5	NA	NA	CASSFDRPNQPQHF	TGTGCCAGCAGTTTCGACAGACCCAATCAGCCCCAGCATTTT
TRBV11-2	TRBJ1-1	NA	NA	CASRSSGSNTEAFF	TGTGCCAGCAGGTCCTCAGGGTCTAACACTGAAGCTTTCTTT
TRBV4-3	TRBJ1-2	NA	NA	CASSQVGREYGYTF	TGCGCCAGCAGCCAAGTTGGGAGGGAATATGGCTACACCTTC
TRBV7-9	TRBJ1-4	NA	NA	CASDRPGSEKLFF	TGTGCCAGCGACCGCCCCGGTAGTGAAAAACTGTTTTTT
TRBV7-8	TRBJ1-6	NA	NA	CASSLARTLLAPLHF	TGTGCCAGCAGCTTAGCGCGGACCCTGCTCGCACCCCTCCACTTT
TRBV5-1	TRBJ1-2	NA	NA	CASSSWETTASGYTF	TGCGCCAGCAGCTCCTGGGAGACGACTGCCAGTGGCTACACCTTC
TRBV10-2	TRBJ2-7	NA	NA	CASSDSGTGEYEQYF	TGCGCCAGCAGTGACTCCGGGACGGGAGAATACGAGCAGTACTTC